The 23 T cell receptor beta chains below all came from one sample that was sequenced in a study of shared clonotypes between healthy human individuals. Some clones are missing from TCRdb's copy, which holds only in-frame ones; the method was immunoSEQ multiplex PCR. Found here are around 2,000,000 clones, roughly 91% of them singletons; the top ten hold about 1.5%. Naivety among CD8 cells was defined by CD45RO negativity and positive CCR7 selection, thereby excluding terminally differentiated effector memory CD45RA+ cells. The sequencing sample was made of naive CD8+ T cells from PBMCs. These receptors came from a man younger than 35 in good health. Some clones in this sample may be carry-over from other donors' samples.

The chain uses TRBV11-2 and TRBJ2-5; 9 bases agree with TRBD1. Losses at the gene ends were 5 bases for V and 6 bases for J; bases not matched to a gene: 4. Germline CDR1 SGHAT, CDR2 FQNNGV. The CDR3 length is 13 residues. CDR3 sequence: CASSGDRGKTQYF. The CDR3 DNA follows: TGTGCCAGCAGCGGAGACAGGGGGAAGACCCAGTACTTC.

The CDR3 DNA reads as TGTGCCAGCAGCCTGGGGACTAACTATGGCTACACCTTC. Amino acids: CASSLGTNYGYTF. The chain combines TRBV14 with TRBJ1-2; unclear D gene. Germline CDR1 and CDR2: SGHDN and FVKESK. The CDR3 runs 13 residues. Trimming shortened V by 4 bases and J by 0 bases, and 6 bases separated the two germline ends.

The chain links TRBV27 to TRBJ2-7; 8 bases are shared with TRBD2. V was clipped by 5 bases and J by 3 bases; unmatched bases: 9. CDR3 length equals 15 residues. Per the germline V gene, CDR1 is MNHEY and CDR2 is SMNVEV (reference sequence). The CDR3 region is CASSPGGHTNYEQYF. The CDR3, as DNA: TGTGCCAGCAGTCCGGGGGGGCATACAAACTACGAGCAGTACTTC.

The chain recombines TRBV7-8 with TRBJ2-7; the match to TRBD1 covers 7 bases. Losses at the gene ends were 5 bases for V and 6 bases for J; bases not matched to a gene: 7. This CDR3 contains 13 residues. Germline CDR1 is SGHVS and CDR2 is FQNEAQ. Written as DNA, the CDR3 is TGTGCCAGCAGCCCATCCCCAGGGGGCGAGCAGTACTTC. Residues: CASSPSPGGEQYF.

The J gene is TRBJ2-3, the V gene TRBV7-9, with TRBD1 identical over 9 bases. Germline lookup yields CDR1 SEHNR and CDR2 FQNEAQ (reference sequence). Trimming took 8 bases from V and 1 from J; bases not matched to a gene: 4. CDR3 length: 14 residues. In DNA form, the CDR3 reads TGTGCCAGCGACAGACAGGGGGGCACAGATACGCAGTATTTT. Amino acids: CASDRQGGTDTQYF.

The V gene is TRBV28, the J gene TRBJ2-7, with 12 bases lining up with TRBD2. CDR1 and CDR2 from the germline V gene are MDHEN and SYDVKM. This CDR3 is built from 15 residues. J gave up 3 bases and V 3 bases, and 3 bases lay outside the gene matches. CDR3 DNA sequence: TGTGCCAGCAGTTTCCCACTAGCGGGAGGCTACGAGCAGTACTTC. As protein: CASSFPLAGGYEQYF.

This clone was found once. This sequence joins TRBV11-2 and TRBJ2-7; maybe TRBD2 (6 bases). The CDR3 extends over 15 amino acids. Trimming removed 2 bases from V and 3 bases from J, with 14 bases in between. Germline values: CDR1 SGHAT, CDR2 FQNNGV. The CDR3 bases are TGTGCCAGCAGCTTATCGGCTAGCGCATACTACGAGCAGTACTTC. This translates into CASSLSASAYYEQYF.

The rearrangement joins TRBV7-9 to TRBJ2-7; 8 bases align to TRBD1. In germline, CDR1 is SEHNR, CDR2 FQNEAQ (reference sequence). This CDR3 is built from 15 residues. Trimming removed 5 bases from V and 2 bases from J; junction bases left unmatched: 8. The CDR3 nucleotides read TGTGCCAGCAGCGAGCGCAGGGGGCGCGCCTACGAGCAGTACTTC. Translating gives CASSERRGRAYEQYF.

V is TRBV7-9 and J is TRBJ1-1; 8 nucleotides line up with TRBD1. The V gene end was trimmed by 5 bases and the J gene end by 1 base; junction bases not matched to a gene: 3. The CDR3 extends over 14 amino acids. Germline CDR1 reads SEHNR; CDR2 reads FQNEAQ (reference sequence). The CDR3: CASSKGQGNTEAFF. For the CDR3, the DNA is TGTGCCAGCAGCAAAGGACAGGGGAACACTGAAGCTTTCTTT.

The chain is built from TRBV28 and TRBJ1-5; 9 bases fit TRBD1. The junction had 4 bases not matched to a gene; V was cut back by 4 bases and J by 6 bases. CDR3 length: 14 residues. Germline loops: CDR1 MDHEN, CDR2 SYDVKM. The CDR3 here is CASSWEQGAQPQHF. The CDR3 DNA is TGTGCCAGCAGTTGGGAACAGGGGGCTCAGCCCCAGCATTTT.

The rearrangement joins TRBV21-1 to TRBJ2-6; TRBD1 is taken as the D call from the table, unchecked against the DNA. TRBV21-1 is termed a pseudogene. The CDR3 is 18 amino acids. The CDR3 sequence: CASSPRGQCRSGANVLTF. The CDR3, as DNA: TGTGCCAGCAGCCCCCGAGGACAGTGCCGCTCTGGGGCCAACGTCCTGACTTTC.

This clone was detected only a few times. The chain is built from TRBV11-2 and TRBJ1-1; 10 bases align to TRBD1. Trimming took 5 bases from V and 2 from J; bases not matched to a gene: 5. This CDR3 region has 15 residues. Per the germline V gene, CDR1 is SGHAT and CDR2 is FQNNGV. The CDR3 is CASSLDRGGNTEAFF. CDR3 in DNA: TGTGCCAGCAGCCTGGACAGGGGGGGAAACACTGAAGCTTTCTTT.

The J gene is TRBJ2-5, the V gene TRBV7-3, with 9 nucleotides matching TRBD2. The germline V gene has CDR1 SGHTA and CDR2 FQGTGA. The CDR3 runs 13 residues. V trimming: 4 bases; J trimming: 5 bases; junction bases outside the gene matches: 2. The CDR3 DNA follows: TGTGCCAGCAGCTACGGGACTAGCGAGACCCAGTACTTC. Amino acid sequence: CASSYGTSETQYF.

The chain recombines TRBV7-9 with TRBJ2-4, with 9 bases fitting TRBD2. Trimming at V came to 0 bases and at J to 8 bases, leaving 5 bases not matched to a gene. CDR1 and CDR2 from the germline V gene are SEHNR and FQNEAQ (reference sequence). The CDR3 contains 15 residues. Here the CDR3 reads CASSLAVTSGDIQYF. The CDR3 nucleotides are TGTGCCAGCAGCTTAGCGGTGACTAGCGGCGACATTCAGTACTTC.

Points on this clone: Relative to the germline gene, one junction end is altered; a read error may explain this. V is TRBV2 and J is TRBJ2-7; perhaps TRBD2 as D (5 bases). Per the germline V gene, CDR1 is SNHLY and CDR2 is FYNNEI. This CDR3 has 13 residues. CDR3: CASSEPTPYRGSF. The DNA of the CDR3 is TGTGCCAGCAGTGAACCAACCCCGTACCGAGGGTCCTTC.

This clone was counted a single time. This chain uses TRBV2 with TRBJ2-2; no definite D call. In germline, CDR1 is SNHLY, CDR2 FYNNEI. The CDR3 sequence is 13 residues long. Trimming removed 6 bases at V and 8 bases at J, with 13 bases between. CDR3: CASRERLSGELFF. The DNA for the CDR3 is TGTGCCAGCAGGGAAAGACTGTCGGGGGAGCTGTTTTTT.

In DNA form, the CDR3 reads TGTGCCAGCAGTTTGTGGAGGGACAGTAAAGAGACCCAGTACTTC. Protein product: CASSLWRDSKETQYF. J is TRBJ2-5 and V is TRBV28, with D possibly TRBD1 on 7 matching bases. There are 15 residues in the CDR3. Between the trimmed V and J ends, which lost 3 bases and 3 bases, there was a span of 14 bases. CDR1 and CDR2 from the germline V gene are MDHEN and SYDVKM.

The chain links TRBV28 to TRBJ2-3; a weak D match, TRBD1 (6 bases). The V gene lost 4 bases and the J gene lost 5 bases, with 13 bases spanning the gap. The length of the CDR3 is 14 residues. CDR1 is MDHEN, CDR2 SYDVKM, per germline. The CDR3 sequence: CASSWDKELDTQYF. The DNA of the CDR3 is TGTGCCAGCAGTTGGGACAAGGAATTAGATACGCAGTATTTT.

The CDR3 nucleotides are TGTGCCAGCAGCTTTGGGGACAGGGACGCAGATACGCAGTATTTT. Translated: CASSFGDRDADTQYF. The chain links TRBV7-3 to TRBJ2-3, with 9 bases identical to TRBD1. The V gene's germline CDR1 is SGHTA and CDR2 FQGTGA. This CDR3 has 15 residues. V lost 3 bases to trimming and J lost 4 bases; unmatched junction nucleotides: 5.

This chain joins TRBV2 and TRBJ1-1; no reliable D call. CDR1 is SNHLY and CDR2 is FYNNEI in the germline V gene. This CDR3 contains 14 residues. V was clipped by 4 bases and J by 5 bases, with 14 bases between them. CDR3 protein: CASSVGPRKTEAFF. DNA of the CDR3: TGTGCCAGCAGTGTCGGACCCCGGAAGACTGAAGCTTTCTTT.

The gene calls are TRBV6-1 and TRBJ2-1; 12 nucleotides line up with TRBD2. Germline V CDR1 and CDR2: MNHNS, SASEGT. With 3 bases clipped from V and 9 bases from J, the junction kept 9 bases outside the gene matches. The CDR3 length is 16 residues. The CDR3 DNA sequence: TGTGCCAGCAGTGAGACCAGACTAGCGGGAGATCGTGAGCAGTTCTTC. Encoded protein: CASSETRLAGDREQFF.

This rearrangement joins TRBV27 to TRBJ2-1, with D possibly matching TRBD2 (6 bases). Germline CDR1 and CDR2: MNHEY and SMNVEV (reference sequence). The CDR3 runs to 15 residues. With 6 bases removed from V and 5 bases from J, the gap between germline ends came to 17 bases. The CDR3 nucleotides are TGTGCCAGCAGACTTAGCGGAGGGCTTAACAATGAGCAGTTCTTC. Protein product: CASRLSGGLNNEQFF.

This chain links TRBV6-5 with TRBJ2-1; D gene uncertain. The germline V gene has CDR1 MNHEY and CDR2 SVGAGI. The CDR3 is made up of 12 amino acids. The V end was cut by 8 bases, the J end by 6 bases, with 11 bases between. Written as DNA, the CDR3 is TGTGCCAGCGCACCGAGTTTCAATGAGCAGTTCTTC. It is translated as CASAPSFNEQFF.